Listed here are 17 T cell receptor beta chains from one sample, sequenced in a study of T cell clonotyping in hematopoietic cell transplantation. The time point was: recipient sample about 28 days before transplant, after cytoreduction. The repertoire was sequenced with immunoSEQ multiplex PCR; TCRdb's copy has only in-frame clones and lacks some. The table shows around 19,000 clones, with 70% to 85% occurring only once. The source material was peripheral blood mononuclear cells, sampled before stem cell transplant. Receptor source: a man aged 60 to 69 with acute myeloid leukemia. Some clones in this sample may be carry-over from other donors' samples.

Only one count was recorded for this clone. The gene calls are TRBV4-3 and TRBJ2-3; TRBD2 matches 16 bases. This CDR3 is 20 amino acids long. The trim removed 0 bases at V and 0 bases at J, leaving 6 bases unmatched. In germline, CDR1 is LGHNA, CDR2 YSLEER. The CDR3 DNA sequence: TGCGCCAGCAGCCAAGAAACGGGACTAGCGGGGGGGCTTAGCACAGATACGCAGTATTTT. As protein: CASSQETGLAGGLSTDTQYF.

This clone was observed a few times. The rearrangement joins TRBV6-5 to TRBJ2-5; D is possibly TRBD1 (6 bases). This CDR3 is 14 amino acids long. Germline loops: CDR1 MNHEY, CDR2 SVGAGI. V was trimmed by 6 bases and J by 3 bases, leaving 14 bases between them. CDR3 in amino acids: CASSLTGQEETQYF. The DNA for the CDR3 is TGTGCCAGCAGCCTAACGGGACAAGAAGAGACCCAGTACTTC.

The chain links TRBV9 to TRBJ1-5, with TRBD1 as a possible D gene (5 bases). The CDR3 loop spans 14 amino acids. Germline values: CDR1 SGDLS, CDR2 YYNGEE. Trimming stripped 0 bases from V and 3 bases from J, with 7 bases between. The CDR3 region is CASSVAGNNQPQHF. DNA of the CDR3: TGTGCCAGCAGCGTAGCAGGGAACAATCAGCCCCAGCATTTT.

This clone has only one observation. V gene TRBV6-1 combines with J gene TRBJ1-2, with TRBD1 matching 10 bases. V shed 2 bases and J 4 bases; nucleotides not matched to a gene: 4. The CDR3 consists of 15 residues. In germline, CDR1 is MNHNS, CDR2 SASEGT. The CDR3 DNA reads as TGTGCCAGCAGTGAATTGGGACAGGGGATCTATGGCTACACCTTC. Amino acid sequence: CASSELGQGIYGYTF.

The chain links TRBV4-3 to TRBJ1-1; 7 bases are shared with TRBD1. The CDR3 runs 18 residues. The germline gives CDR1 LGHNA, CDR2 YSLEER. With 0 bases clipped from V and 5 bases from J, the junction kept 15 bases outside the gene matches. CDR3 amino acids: CASSQEGDRVGVRTEAFF. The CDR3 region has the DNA TGCGCCAGCAGCCAAGAAGGCGACAGGGTCGGCGTACGTACTGAAGCTTTCTTT.

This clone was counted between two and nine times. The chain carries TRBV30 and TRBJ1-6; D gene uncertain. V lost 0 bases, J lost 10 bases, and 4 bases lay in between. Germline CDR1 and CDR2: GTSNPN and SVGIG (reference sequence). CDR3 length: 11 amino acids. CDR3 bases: TGTGCCTGGAGTGTACTCTCACCCCTCCACTTT. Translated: CAWSVLSPLHF. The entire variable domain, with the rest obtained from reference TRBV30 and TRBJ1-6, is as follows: SQTIHQWPATLVQPVGSPLSLECTVEGTSNPNLYWYRQAAGRGLQLLFYSVGIGQISSEVPQNLSASRPQDRQFILSSKKLLLSDSGFYLCAWSVLSPLHFGNGTRLTVT.

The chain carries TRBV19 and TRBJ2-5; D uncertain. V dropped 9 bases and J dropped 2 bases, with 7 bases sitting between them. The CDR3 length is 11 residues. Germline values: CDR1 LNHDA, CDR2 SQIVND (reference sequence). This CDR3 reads CASRMQETQYF. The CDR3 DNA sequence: TGTGCCAGCAGGATGCAAGAGACCCAGTACTTC.

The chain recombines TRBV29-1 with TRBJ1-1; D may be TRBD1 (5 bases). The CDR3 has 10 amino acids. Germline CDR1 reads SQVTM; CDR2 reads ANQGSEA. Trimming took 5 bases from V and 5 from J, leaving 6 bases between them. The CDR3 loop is CSVRQTEAFF. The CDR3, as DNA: TGCAGCGTTAGACAGACTGAAGCTTTCTTT.

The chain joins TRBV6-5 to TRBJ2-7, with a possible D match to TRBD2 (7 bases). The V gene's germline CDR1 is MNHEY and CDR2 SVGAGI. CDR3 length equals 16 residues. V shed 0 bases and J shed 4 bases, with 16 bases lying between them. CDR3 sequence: CASSYSAGAVSYEQYF. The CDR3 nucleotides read TGTGCCAGCAGTTACTCCGCGGGGGCGGTGTCTTACGAGCAGTACTTC.

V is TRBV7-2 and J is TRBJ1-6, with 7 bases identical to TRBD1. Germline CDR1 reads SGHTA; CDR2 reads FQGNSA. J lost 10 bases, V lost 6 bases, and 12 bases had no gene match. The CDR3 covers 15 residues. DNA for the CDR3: TGTGCCAGCAGAGGGGGAGGGAACAGGGGATCACCCCTCCACTTT. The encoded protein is CASRGGGNRGSPLHF.

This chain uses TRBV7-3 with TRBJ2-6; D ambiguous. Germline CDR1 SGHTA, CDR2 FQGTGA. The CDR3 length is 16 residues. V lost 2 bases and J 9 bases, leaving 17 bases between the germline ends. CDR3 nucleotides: TGTGCCAGCAGCTTACTAACGGATCCAGGTAACAACGTCCTGACTTTC. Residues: CASSLLTDPGNNVLTF.

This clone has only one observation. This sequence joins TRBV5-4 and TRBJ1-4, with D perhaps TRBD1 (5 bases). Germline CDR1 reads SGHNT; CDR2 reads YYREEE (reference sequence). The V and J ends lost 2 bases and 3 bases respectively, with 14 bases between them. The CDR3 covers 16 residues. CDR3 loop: CASSFGGGRANEKLFF. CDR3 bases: TGTGCCAGCAGCTTCGGGGGGGGACGGGCTAATGAAAAACTGTTTTTT.

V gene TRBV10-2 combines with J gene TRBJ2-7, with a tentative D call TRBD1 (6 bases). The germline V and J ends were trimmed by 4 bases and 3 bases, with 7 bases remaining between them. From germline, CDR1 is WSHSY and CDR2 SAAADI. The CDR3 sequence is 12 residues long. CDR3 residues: CASSGTDYEQYF. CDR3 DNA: TGCGCCAGCAGTGGGACAGACTACGAGCAGTACTTC.

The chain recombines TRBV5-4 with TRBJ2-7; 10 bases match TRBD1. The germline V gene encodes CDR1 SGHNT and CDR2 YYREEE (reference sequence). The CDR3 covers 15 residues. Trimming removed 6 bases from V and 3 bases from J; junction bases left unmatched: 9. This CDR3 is CASTRGDRGLYEQYF. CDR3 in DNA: TGTGCCAGCACCCGGGGGGACAGGGGCCTCTACGAGCAGTACTTC.

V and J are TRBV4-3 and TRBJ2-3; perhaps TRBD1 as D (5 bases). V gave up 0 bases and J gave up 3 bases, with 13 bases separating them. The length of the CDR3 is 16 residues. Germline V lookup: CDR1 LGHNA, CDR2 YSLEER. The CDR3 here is CASSQDPRVWTDTQYF. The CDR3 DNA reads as TGCGCCAGCAGCCAAGATCCCAGGGTTTGGACAGATACGCAGTATTTT.

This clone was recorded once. The CDR3 sequence is CASKVYNEQFF. In nucleotides, the CDR3 is TGTGCCAGCAAGGTCTACAATGAGCAGTTCTTC. The chain links TRBV2 to TRBJ2-1; D not certain. In germline, CDR1 is SNHLY, CDR2 FYNNEI. The CDR3 loop spans 11 amino acids. Trimming removed 7 bases at V and 3 bases at J, with 4 bases between.

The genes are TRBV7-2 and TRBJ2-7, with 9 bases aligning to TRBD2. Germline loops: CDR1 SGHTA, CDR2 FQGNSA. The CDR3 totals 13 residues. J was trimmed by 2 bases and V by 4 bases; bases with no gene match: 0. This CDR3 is CASSSSGAYEQYF. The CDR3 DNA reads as TGTGCCAGCAGCTCTAGCGGGGCCTACGAGCAGTACTTC.